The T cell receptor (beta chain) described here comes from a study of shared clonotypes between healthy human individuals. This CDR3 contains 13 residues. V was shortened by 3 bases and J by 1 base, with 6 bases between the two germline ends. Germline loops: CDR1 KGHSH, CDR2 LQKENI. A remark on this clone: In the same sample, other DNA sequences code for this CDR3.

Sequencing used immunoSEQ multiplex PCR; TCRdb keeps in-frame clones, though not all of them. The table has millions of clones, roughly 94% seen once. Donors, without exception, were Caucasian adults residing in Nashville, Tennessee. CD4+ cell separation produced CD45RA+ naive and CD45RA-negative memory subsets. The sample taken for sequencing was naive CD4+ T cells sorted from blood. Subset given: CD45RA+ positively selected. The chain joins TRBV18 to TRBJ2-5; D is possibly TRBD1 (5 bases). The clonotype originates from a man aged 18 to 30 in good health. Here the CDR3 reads CASSPTVQETQYF. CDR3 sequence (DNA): TGTGCCAGCTCACCGACAGTCCAAGAGACCCAGTACTTC.